The rows below give T cell receptor beta chains drawn from one sample of a study of cytomegalovirus exposure and HLA in healthy donors. The protocol was immunoSEQ multiplex PCR, while the TCRdb copy is restricted to in-frame clones and leaves out a portion. In the table there are around 89,000 clones, roughly 80% of which are singletons. The source material was PBMCs. The receptors stem from a man aged 40-49 years in good health and CMV-seronegative. The CDR3 runs from the conserved cysteine through the conserved F or W. The D gene is left open where the match is weak. Not all rows give a size; the values are once, few, many and, for expanded clones, a class.

CDR3	DNA	size	V	D	J
CASSPTSGGYNEQFF	TGTGCCAGCAGCCCTACTAGCGGGGGGTACAATGAGCAGTTCTTC	NA	TRBV7-3	TRBD2	TRBJ2-1
CASSYRGHSPLHF	TGTGCCAGCAGTTACAGGGGGCATTCACCCCTCCACTTT	few	TRBV6-6	TRBD1	TRBJ1-6
CASSSSGGPYNEQFF	TGTGCCAGCAGCTCATCAGGGGGACCCTACAATGAGCAGTTCTTC	NA	TRBV7-3	TRBD1	TRBJ2-1
CASSLRTPNTEAFF	TGCGCCAGCAGCCTAAGGACACCGAACACTGAAGCTTTCTTT	NA	TRBV4-3	NA	TRBJ1-1
CASSFPGSLRQPQHF	TGTGCCAGCAGTTTCCCGGGATCACTTCGGCAGCCCCAGCATTTT	NA	TRBV28	NA	TRBJ1-5
CASSEPPGLAGGQETQYF	TGTGCCAGTAGTGAACCACCGGGACTAGCGGGGGGACAAGAGACCCAGTACTTC	once	TRBV19	TRBD2	TRBJ2-5
CATSSASRGQGGYGYTF	TGTGCCACCAGCAGTGCAAGCCGGGGACAGGGAGGCTATGGCTACACCTTC	NA	TRBV15	TRBD1	TRBJ1-2
CASSPTSGGAPYEQYF	TGTGCCAGTAGCCCGACTAGCGGGGGGGCTCCCTACGAGCAGTACTTC	few	TRBV19	TRBD2	TRBJ2-7
CASSSGHRSPLHF	TGCGCCAGCAGCTCGGGACATCGTTCACCCCTCCACTTT	NA	TRBV5-1	NA	TRBJ1-6
CASSFPLLNAEAFF	TGTGCCAGCAGTTTTCCGCTATTAAACGCCGAAGCTTTCTTT	NA	TRBV28	NA	TRBJ1-1
CASSLEGRGLTDTQYF	TGTGCCAGCAGTTTAGAGGGCAGGGGGTTGACAGATACGCAGTATTTT	NA	TRBV27	TRBD1	TRBJ2-3
CASSSGTARGNLHF	TGCGCCAGCAGCTCCGGGACAGCCAGGGGGAACCTCCACTTT	NA	TRBV4-1	TRBD1	TRBJ1-6
CASAQTGFTEAFF	TGTGCCAGCGCCCAAACTGGTTTCACTGAAGCTTTCTTT	NA	TRBV7-3	NA	TRBJ1-1
CASSVGSGGQETQYF	TGTGCCAGCAGCGTAGGGAGCGGGGGTCAAGAGACCCAGTACTTC	NA	TRBV9	TRBD2	TRBJ2-5
CASSQDREETQYF	TGTGCCAGCAGCCAAGACAGGGAAGAGACCCAGTACTTC	NA	TRBV4-2	NA	TRBJ2-5
CASSFWRGTGPYSYEQYF	TGCGCCAGCAGCTTTTGGCGGGGAACAGGCCCCTACTCCTACGAGCAGTACTTC	NA	TRBV5-1	NA	TRBJ2-7
CASGEVGYPNTEAFF	TGTGCCAGCGGCGAGGTTGGGTACCCGAACACTGAAGCTTTCTTT	few	TRBV11-2	NA	TRBJ1-1
CASSLQGAVMNTEAFF	TGTGCCAGCAGCTTACAGGGGGCCGTCATGAACACTGAAGCTTTCTTT	NA	TRBV7-9	TRBD1	TRBJ1-1
CASSPKSGGLIKNIQYF	TGCGCCAGCAGCCCCAAAAGCGGGGGTTTAATCAAAAACATTCAGTACTTC	NA	TRBV4-3	TRBD2	TRBJ2-4
CASSRRTGLNEKLFF	TGTGCCAGCAGCCGACGGACAGGTCTTAATGAAAAACTGTTTTTT	NA	TRBV14	TRBD1	TRBJ1-4
CASSLGQGSQPQHF	TGCGCCAGCAGCTTGGGACAGGGCTCTCAGCCCCAGCATTTT	few	TRBV5-1	TRBD1	TRBJ1-5
CASSEFGRVTGANVLTF	TGTGCCAGCAGTGAATTTGGGCGGGTAACTGGGGCCAACGTCCTGACTTTC	NA	TRBV6-1	NA	TRBJ2-6
CASSRGNTEAFF	TGTGCCAGCAGCCGCGGGAACACTGAAGCTTTCTTT	NA	TRBV11-3	NA	TRBJ1-1
CAIGTQGGGYTF	TGTGCCATCGGGACTCAGGGGGGTGGCTACACCTTC	NA	TRBV19	TRBD1	TRBJ1-2
CASTGENGETQYF	TGCGCCAGCACGGGGGAAAACGGGGAGACCCAGTACTTC	NA	TRBV5-1	NA	TRBJ2-5
CASRSPGQGGYGYTF	TGTGCAAGTCGCTCGCCTGGACAGGGCGGCTATGGCTACACCTTC	NA	TRBV12-2	NA	TRBJ1-2
CAISEEAGDPDEKLFF	TGTGCCATCAGTGAGGAGGCGGGGGACCCTGATGAAAAACTGTTTTTT	few	TRBV10-3	NA	TRBJ1-4
CASSQVSGQPNYGYTF	TGCGCCAGCAGCCAAGTGTCCGGACAGCCTAACTATGGCTACACCTTC	NA	TRBV4-1	NA	TRBJ1-2
CSANYVREQFF	TGCAGTGCTAATTACGTCAGAGAGCAGTTCTTC	NA	TRBV20-1	NA	TRBJ2-1